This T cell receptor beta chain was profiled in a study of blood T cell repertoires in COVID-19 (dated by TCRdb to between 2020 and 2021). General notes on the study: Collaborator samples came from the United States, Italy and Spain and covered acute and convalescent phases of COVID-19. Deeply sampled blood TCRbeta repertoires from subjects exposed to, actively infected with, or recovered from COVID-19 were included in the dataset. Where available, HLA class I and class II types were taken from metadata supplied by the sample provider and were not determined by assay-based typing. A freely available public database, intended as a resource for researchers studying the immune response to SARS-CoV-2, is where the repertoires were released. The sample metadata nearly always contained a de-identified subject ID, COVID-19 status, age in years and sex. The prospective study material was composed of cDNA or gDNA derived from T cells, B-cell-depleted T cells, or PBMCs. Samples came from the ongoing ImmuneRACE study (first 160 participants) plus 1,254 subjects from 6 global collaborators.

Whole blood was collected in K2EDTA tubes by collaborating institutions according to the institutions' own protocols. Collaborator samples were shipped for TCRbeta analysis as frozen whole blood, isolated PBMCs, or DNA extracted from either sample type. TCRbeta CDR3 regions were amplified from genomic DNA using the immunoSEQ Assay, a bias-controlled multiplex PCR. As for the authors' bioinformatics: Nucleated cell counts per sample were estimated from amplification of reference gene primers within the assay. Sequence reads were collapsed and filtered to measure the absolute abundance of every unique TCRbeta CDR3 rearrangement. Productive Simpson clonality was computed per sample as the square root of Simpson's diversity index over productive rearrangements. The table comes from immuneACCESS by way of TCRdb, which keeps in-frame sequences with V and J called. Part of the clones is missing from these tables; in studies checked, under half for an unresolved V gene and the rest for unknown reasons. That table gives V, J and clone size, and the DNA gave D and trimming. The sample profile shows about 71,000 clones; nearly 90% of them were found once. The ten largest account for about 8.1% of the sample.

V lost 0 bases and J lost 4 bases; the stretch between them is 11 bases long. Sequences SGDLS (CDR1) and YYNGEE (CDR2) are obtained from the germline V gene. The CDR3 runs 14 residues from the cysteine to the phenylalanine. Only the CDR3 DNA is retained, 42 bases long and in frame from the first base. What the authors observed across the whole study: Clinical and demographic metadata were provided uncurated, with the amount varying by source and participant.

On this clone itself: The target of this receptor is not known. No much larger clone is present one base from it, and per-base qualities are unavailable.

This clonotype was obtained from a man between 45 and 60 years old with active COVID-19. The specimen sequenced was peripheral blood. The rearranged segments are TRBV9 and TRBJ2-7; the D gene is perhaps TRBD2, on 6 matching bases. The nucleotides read TGTGCCAGCAGCGTAGGGGGGGAAGGGTACGAGCAGTACTTC. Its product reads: CASSVGGEGYEQYF.